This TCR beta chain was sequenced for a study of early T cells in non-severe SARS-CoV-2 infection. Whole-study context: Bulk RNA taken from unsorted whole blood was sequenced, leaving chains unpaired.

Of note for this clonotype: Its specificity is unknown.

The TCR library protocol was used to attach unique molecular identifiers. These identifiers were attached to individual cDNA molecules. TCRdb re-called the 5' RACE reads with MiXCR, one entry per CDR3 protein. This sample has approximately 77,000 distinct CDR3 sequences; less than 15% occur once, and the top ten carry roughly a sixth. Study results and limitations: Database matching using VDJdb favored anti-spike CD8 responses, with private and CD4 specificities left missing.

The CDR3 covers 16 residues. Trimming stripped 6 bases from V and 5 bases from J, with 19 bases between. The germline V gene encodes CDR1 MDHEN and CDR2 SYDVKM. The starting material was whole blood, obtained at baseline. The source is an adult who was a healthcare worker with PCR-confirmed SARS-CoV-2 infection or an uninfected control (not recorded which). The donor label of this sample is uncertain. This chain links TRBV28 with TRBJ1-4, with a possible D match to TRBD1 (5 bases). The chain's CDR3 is CASREDMGPRNEKLFF. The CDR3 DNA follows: TGTGCCAGCAGGGAAGACATGGGGCCTCGGAATGAAAAACTGTTTTTT.